One and the same sample provided the 20 T cell receptor beta chains below, sequenced in a study of shared clonotypes between healthy human individuals. Assay used: immunoSEQ multiplex PCR; TCRdb lists only in-frame clones, some missing. The sample includes roughly 380,000 clones, 95% to 97% of them seen just once. The sample comprised memory CD8+ T cells sorted from blood. Indicated subset: CD45RO+ cells pooled with CCR7-negative TemRA cells. These receptors all stem from a man younger than 45 in good health.

The rearrangement links TRBV4-1 to TRBJ2-7; D possibly matches TRBD1 or TRBD2 (5 bases each). Germline V gene sequence: CDR1 MGHRA, CDR2 YSYEKL. CDR3 length: 15 residues. Trimming shortened V by 1 base and J by 3 bases, and 13 bases separated the two germline ends. The CDR3 coding sequence is TGCGCCAGCAGCCAAGGGGACGGACCTTACTACGAGCAGTACTTC. Translating gives CASSQGDGPYYEQYF.

The chain couples TRBV28 to TRBJ2-7; D perhaps matches TRBD2 (6 bases). The CDR3 consists of 15 residues. Germline CDR1 and CDR2: MDHEN and SYDVKM. V dropped 2 bases and J dropped 2 bases, with 13 bases sitting between them. CDR3: CASSLSLALAYEQYF. CDR3 sequence (DNA): TGTGCCAGCAGTTTAAGTCTAGCGCTAGCCTACGAGCAGTACTTC.

In this sample, this clone turned up once. The gene calls are TRBV18 and TRBJ2-1; a possible D gene is TRBD1 (6 bases). Germline CDR1 KGHSH, CDR2 LQKENI. The CDR3 extends over 15 amino acids. Trimming removed 6 bases from V and 4 bases from J, with 16 bases in between. CDR3 residues: CASSGPEDRYNEQFF. The CDR3 DNA reads TGTGCCAGCTCGGGGCCTGAGGACAGATACAATGAGCAGTTCTTC.

V and J are TRBV30 and TRBJ2-4; 9 bases align to TRBD1. The germline gives CDR1 GTSNPN, CDR2 SVGIG (reference sequence). This CDR3 comprises 13 residues. Trimming at V came to 5 bases and at J to 3 bases, leaving 2 bases not matched to a gene. CDR3 coding DNA: TGTGCCTGGGGACAGGGGCTCAAAAACATTCAGTACTTC. Its protein is CAWGQGLKNIQYF.

This clone was seen a single time. The rearrangement links TRBV13 to TRBJ2-7, with D maybe TRBD1 (5 bases). This CDR3 region has 12 residues. The V end lost 2 bases, the J end lost 5 bases, and 7 bases lay between the germline ends. Per the germline V gene, CDR1 is PRHDT and CDR2 is FYEKMQ (reference sequence). CDR3 coding DNA: TGTGCCAGCAGCTTATCAGGGAACGAGCAGTACTTC. It translates to CASSLSGNEQYF.

J is TRBJ2-2 and V is TRBV19, with TRBD1 identical over 11 bases. CDR1 is LNHDA and CDR2 is SQIVND in the germline V gene (reference sequence). The CDR3 loop spans 17 amino acids. J gave up 4 bases and V 5 bases, and 9 bases lay outside the gene matches. CDR3 sequence: CASSSPGTGGFTGELFF. CDR3 bases: TGTGCCAGTAGTTCTCCCGGGACAGGGGGATTCACCGGGGAGCTGTTTTTT.

This CDR3 is CASSQWWESDTEAFF. DNA for the CDR3: TGCGCCAGCAGCCAATGGTGGGAGTCGGACACTGAAGCTTTCTTT. The rearrangement links TRBV4-1 to TRBJ1-1; no reliable D call. Trimming took 2 bases from V and 3 from J, leaving 13 bases between them. The CDR3 covers 15 residues. The V gene's germline CDR1 is MGHRA and CDR2 YSYEKL.

The genes are TRBV7-2 and TRBJ2-5, with unresolved D. The CDR3 covers 12 residues. Looked up from germline, CDR1 is SGHTA and CDR2 is FQGNSA. Trimming removed 2 bases from V and 5 bases from J, with 6 bases in between. In DNA, the CDR3 is TGTGCCAGCAGCTTATTACGGGAGACCCAGTACTTC. As protein: CASSLLRETQYF.

The rearrangement joins TRBV5-1 to TRBJ2-1; tentative D call: TRBD1 (6 bases). This CDR3 is 16 amino acids long. Trimming left V 5 bases short and J 1 base short, with 16 bases between. CDR1 SGHRS and CDR2 YFSETQ come from the germline V gene. CDR3 protein: CASRSGQPGSYNEQFF. The CDR3 bases are TGCGCCAGCAGGTCAGGACAGCCCGGATCCTACAATGAGCAGTTCTTC.

The J gene is TRBJ2-7, the V gene TRBV18; the D gene is possibly TRBD2 (6 bases). The V gene's germline CDR1 is KGHSH and CDR2 LQKENI. Deletions cut 6 bases from V and 2 bases from J, with 17 bases between. The CDR3 is 15 residues long. In nucleotides, the CDR3 is TGTGCCAGCTCGCCTGGGCAGCGGGTGGCCTACGAGCAGTACTTC. Translating gives CASSPGQRVAYEQYF.

The chain is built from TRBV5-4 and TRBJ2-7; D gene uncertain. Trimming left V 6 bases short and J 1 base short, with 8 bases between. The CDR3 has 12 amino acids. Germline assignment: CDR1 SGHNT and CDR2 YYREEE (reference sequence). The CDR3 DNA reads as TGTGCCAGCATTAAGGCTTCCTACGAGCAGTACTTC. It codes for CASIKASYEQYF.

This clone has only one observation. The V call is TRBV6-6, the J call TRBJ1-2; D might be TRBD1 (5 bases). Germline CDR1 and CDR2: MNHNY and SVGAGI (reference sequence). This CDR3 spans 14 amino acids. Trimming took 2 bases from V and 8 from J, leaving 15 bases between them. CDR3: CASSYAAGAVGYTF. The CDR3 region has the DNA TGTGCCAGCAGTTACGCCGCCGGGGCGGTAGGCTACACCTTC.

V is TRBV7-9 and J is TRBJ2-7, with D perhaps matching TRBD1 (5 bases). Deletions cut 4 bases from V and 0 bases from J, with 7 bases between. CDR3 length equals 13 residues. The germline V gene encodes CDR1 SEHNR and CDR2 FQNEAQ (reference sequence). The CDR3 DNA is TGTGCCAGCAGCTGGACAAACTCCTACGAGCAGTACTTC. It codes for CASSWTNSYEQYF.

The chain is built from TRBV29-1 and TRBJ2-1, with a possible D match to TRBD1 (6 bases). V was trimmed by 6 bases and J by 4 bases, leaving 16 bases between them. Germline V gene data show CDR1 as SQVTM and CDR2 as ANQGSEA. CDR3 length: 14 residues. The CDR3 bases are TGCAGCGTCCGGGACAACGGGGCTTACAATGAGCAGTTCTTC. This gives the protein CSVRDNGAYNEQFF.

This chain joins TRBV6-1 and TRBJ1-2, with TRBD1 identical over 8 bases. In germline, CDR1 is MNHNS, CDR2 SASEGT. Trimming removed 4 bases from V and 1 base from J; junction bases left unmatched: 8. This CDR3 spans 16 amino acids. The CDR3 here is CASSASGGAYNYGYTF. CDR3 in DNA: TGTGCCAGCAGTGCTTCAGGGGGCGCCTATAACTATGGCTACACCTTC.

The chain is built from TRBV30 and TRBJ2-3; no definite D call. Germline V CDR1 and CDR2: GTSNPN, SVGIG (reference sequence). CDR3 length: 13 residues. V was pared by 2 bases and J by 3 bases, with 9 bases between. The chain's CDR3 is CAWSNGRTDTQYF. The CDR3 DNA is TGTGCCTGGAGTAACGGTCGGACAGATACGCAGTATTTT. Filled out from reference TRBV30 and TRBJ2-3, the complete variable domain reads SQTIHQWPATLVQPVGSPLSLECTVEGTSNPNLYWYRQAAGRGLQLLFYSVGIGQISSEVPQNLSASRPQDRQFILSSKKLLLSDSGFYLCAWSNGRTDTQYFGPGTRLTVL.

This clone was picked up a small number of times. The V gene is TRBV30, the J gene TRBJ1-5, with D hard to call. V was shortened by 2 bases and J by 2 bases, with 7 bases between the two germline ends. This CDR3 comprises 13 residues. Germline V lookup: CDR1 GTSNPN, CDR2 SVGIG (reference sequence). CDR3 residues: CAWSLDGNQPQHF. In DNA, the CDR3 is TGTGCCTGGAGTCTAGACGGCAATCAGCCCCAGCATTTT.

The chain couples TRBV18 to TRBJ2-7, with 8 nucleotides matching TRBD1. The CDR3 extends over 14 amino acids. J lost 7 bases, V lost 0 bases, and 5 bases had no gene match. Germline V lookup: CDR1 KGHSH, CDR2 LQKENI. The CDR3 here is CASSPPNRGDEQYF. The CDR3 DNA reads as TGTGCCAGCTCACCACCAAACAGGGGGGATGAGCAGTACTTC.

The chain recombines TRBV29-1 with TRBJ1-1; 7 bases agree with TRBD1. The CDR3 covers 13 residues. V was clipped by 6 bases and J by 5 bases; unmatched bases: 9. The germline CDR1 and CDR2 sequences are SQVTM and ANQGSEA. CDR3 amino acids: CSVRDSLGTEAFF. The DNA for the CDR3 is TGCAGCGTCCGGGACAGCCTAGGGACTGAAGCTTTCTTT. The full variable domain, its missing parts supplied by reference TRBV29-1 and TRBJ1-1, is SAVISQKPSRDICQRGTSLTIQCQVDSQVTMMFWYRQQPGQSLTLIATANQGSEATYESGFVIDKFPISRPNLTFSTLTVSNMSPEDSSIYLCSVRDSLGTEAFFGQGTRLTVV.

The rearrangement joins TRBV11-2 to TRBJ2-2, with D tentatively TRBD2 (5 bases). The CDR3 length is 13 residues. V lost 3 bases, J lost 6 bases, and 8 bases lay in between. Germline CDR1 and CDR2: SGHAT and FQNNGV. CDR3 residues: CASSFGGPGELFF. CDR3 DNA: TGTGCCAGCAGCTTTGGCGGGCCCGGGGAGCTGTTTTTT.